A single sample gave rise to the 2 T cell receptor beta chains below, sequenced in a study of T cells expressing NK-cell markers. Using the 5' RACE reads, TCRdb records one entry per CDR3 protein without DNA. The ten most abundant clones cover around 20% of a sample with some 110,000 distinct CDR3 sequences. Sequenced: blood T cells: a sorted CD56 or NKG2C T cell subset, CD4+ or CD8+ T cells, or bulk PBMC T cells (not recorded which). These receptors were taken from a woman between 18 and 70 years old in good health.

The chain recombines TRBV3-1 with TRBJ2-2; TCRdb gives TRBD1 as the D gene, but with no DNA this cannot be confirmed. The CDR3 extends over 13 amino acids. CDR1 is LGHDT, CDR2 YNNKEL, per germline (reference sequence). CDR3 loop: CASSHPGTGELFF.

The chain employs TRBV4-1 and TRBJ2-7; the TCRdb D gene call, TRBD1, has no DNA to confirm it. This CDR3 has 14 amino acids. CDR1 and CDR2 from the germline V gene are MGHRA and YSYEKL. CDR3 protein: CASSQDYREVEQYF.